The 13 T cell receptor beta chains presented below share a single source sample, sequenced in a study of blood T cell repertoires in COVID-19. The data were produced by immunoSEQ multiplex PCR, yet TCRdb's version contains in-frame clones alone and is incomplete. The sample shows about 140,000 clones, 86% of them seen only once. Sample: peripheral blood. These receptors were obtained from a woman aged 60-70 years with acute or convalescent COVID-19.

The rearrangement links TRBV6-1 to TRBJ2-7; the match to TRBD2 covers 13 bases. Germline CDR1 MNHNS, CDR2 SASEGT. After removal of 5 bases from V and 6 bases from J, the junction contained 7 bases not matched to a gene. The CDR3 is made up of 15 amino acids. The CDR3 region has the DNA TGTGCCAGCAGTACCGGGACTAGCGGGGTGCGCGAGCAGTACTTC. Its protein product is CASSTGTSGVREQYF.

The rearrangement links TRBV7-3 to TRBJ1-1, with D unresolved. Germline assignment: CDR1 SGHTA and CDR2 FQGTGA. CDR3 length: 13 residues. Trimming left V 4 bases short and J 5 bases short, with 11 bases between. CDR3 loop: CASSSQRGTEAFF. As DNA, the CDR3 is TGTGCCAGCAGCTCGCAGAGAGGGACTGAAGCTTTCTTT.

The CDR3 reads CASSLSRQHRDSGNTIYF. Here the CDR3 DNA reads TGTGCCAGCAGCTTATCAAGACAGCACAGGGACTCTGGAAACACCATATATTTT. The V call is TRBV11-2, the J call TRBJ1-3, with TRBD1 as a possible D gene (6 bases). This CDR3 is built from 18 residues. V gave up 2 bases and J gave up 0 bases, with 17 bases separating them. CDR1 is SGHAT and CDR2 is FQNNGV in the germline V gene.

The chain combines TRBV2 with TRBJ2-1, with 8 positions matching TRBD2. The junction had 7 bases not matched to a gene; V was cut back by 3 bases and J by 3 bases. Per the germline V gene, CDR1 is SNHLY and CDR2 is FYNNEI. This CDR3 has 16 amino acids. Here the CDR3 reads CASSEGGLGHYNEQFF. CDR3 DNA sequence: TGTGCCAGCAGTGAGGGGGGACTAGGGCACTACAATGAGCAGTTCTTC.

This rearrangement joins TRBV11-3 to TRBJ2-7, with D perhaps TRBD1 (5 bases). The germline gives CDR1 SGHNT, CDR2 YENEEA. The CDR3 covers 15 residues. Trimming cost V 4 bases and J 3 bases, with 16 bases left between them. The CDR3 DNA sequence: TGTGCCAGCAGCTCTGGGGCACCGGACCTCTACGAGCAGTACTTC. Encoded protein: CASSSGAPDLYEQYF. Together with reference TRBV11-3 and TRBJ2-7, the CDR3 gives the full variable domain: EAGVVQSPRYKIIEKKQPVAFWCNPISGHNTLYWYLQNLGQGPELLIRYENEEAVDDSQLPKDRFSAERLKGVDSTLKIQPAELGDSAVYLCASSSGAPDLYEQYFGPGTRLTVT.

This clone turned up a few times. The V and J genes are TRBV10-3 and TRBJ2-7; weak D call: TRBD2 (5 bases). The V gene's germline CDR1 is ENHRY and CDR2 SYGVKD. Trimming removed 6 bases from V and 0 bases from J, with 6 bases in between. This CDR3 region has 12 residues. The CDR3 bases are TGTGCCATCAGGGACTCCTCCTACGAGCAGTACTTC. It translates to CAIRDSSYEQYF.

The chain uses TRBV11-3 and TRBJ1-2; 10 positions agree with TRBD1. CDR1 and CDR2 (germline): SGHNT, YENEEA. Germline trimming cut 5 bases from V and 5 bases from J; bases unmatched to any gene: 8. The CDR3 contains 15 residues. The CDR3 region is CASSDATGGWYGYTF. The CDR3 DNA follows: TGTGCCAGCAGCGATGCGACAGGGGGCTGGTATGGCTACACCTTC.

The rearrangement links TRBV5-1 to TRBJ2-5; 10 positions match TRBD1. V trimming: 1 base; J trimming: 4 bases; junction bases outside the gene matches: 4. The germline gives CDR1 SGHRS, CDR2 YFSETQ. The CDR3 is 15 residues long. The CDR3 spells CASSLRQGAGETQYF. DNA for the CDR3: TGCGCCAGCAGCTTGAGACAGGGGGCTGGAGAGACCCAGTACTTC.

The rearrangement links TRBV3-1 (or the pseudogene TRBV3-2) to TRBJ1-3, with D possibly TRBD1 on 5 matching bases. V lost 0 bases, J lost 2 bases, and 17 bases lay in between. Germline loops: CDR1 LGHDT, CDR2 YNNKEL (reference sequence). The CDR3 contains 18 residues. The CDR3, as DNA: TGTGCCAGCAGCCAAGATCTCAGCAGGGCTCTCGCTGGAAACACCATATATTTT. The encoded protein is CASSQDLSRALAGNTIYF.

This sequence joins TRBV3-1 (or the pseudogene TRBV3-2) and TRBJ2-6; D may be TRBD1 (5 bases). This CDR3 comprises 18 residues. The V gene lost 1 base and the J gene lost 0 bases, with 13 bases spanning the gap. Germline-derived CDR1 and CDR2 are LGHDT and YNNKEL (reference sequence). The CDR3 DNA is TGTGCCAGCAGCCAAGCGTTCCAGGGCTACTCTGGGGCCAACGTCCTGACTTTC. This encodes CASSQAFQGYSGANVLTF.

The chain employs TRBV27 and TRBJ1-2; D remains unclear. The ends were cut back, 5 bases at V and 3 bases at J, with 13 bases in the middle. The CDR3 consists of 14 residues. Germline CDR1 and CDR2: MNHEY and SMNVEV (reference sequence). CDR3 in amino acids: CASSPAGIHYGYTF. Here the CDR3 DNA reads TGTGCCAGCAGTCCCGCCGGGATTCACTATGGCTACACCTTC.

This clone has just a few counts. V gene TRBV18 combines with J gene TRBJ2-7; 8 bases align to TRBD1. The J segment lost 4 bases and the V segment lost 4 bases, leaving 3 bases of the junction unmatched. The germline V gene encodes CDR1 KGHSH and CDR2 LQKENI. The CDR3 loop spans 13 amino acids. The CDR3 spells CASSRTGMYEQYF. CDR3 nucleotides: TGTGCCAGCTCACGGACAGGGATGTACGAGCAGTACTTC.

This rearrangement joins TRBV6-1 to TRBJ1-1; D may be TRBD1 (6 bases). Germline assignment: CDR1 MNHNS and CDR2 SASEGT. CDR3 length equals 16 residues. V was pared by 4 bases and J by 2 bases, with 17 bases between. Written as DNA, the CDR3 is TGTGCCAGCAGTGTAAGCTCAGGGGTTTCTAACACTGAAGCTTTCTTT. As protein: CASSVSSGVSNTEAFF.